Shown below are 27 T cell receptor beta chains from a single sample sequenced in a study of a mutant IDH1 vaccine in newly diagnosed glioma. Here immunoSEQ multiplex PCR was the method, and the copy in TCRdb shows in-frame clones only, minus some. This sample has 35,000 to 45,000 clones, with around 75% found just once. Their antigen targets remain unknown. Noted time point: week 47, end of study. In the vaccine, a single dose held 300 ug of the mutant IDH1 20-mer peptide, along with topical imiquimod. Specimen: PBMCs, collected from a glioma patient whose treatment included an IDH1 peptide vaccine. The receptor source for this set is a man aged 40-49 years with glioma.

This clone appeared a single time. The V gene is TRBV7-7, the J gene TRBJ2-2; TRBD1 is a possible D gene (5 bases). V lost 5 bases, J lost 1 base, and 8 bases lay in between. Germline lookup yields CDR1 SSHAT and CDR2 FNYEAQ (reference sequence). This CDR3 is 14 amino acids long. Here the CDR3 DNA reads TGTGCCAGCAGCCATGGACAGAACACCGGGGAGCTGTTTTTT. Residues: CASSHGQNTGELFF.

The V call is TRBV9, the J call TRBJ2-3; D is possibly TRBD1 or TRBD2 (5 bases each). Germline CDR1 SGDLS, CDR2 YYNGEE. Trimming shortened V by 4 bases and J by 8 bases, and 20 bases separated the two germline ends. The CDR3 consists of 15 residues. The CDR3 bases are TGTGCCAGCAGCATCGGGACGCCGGTTCGAGGTACGCAGTATTTT. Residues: CASSIGTPVRGTQYF.

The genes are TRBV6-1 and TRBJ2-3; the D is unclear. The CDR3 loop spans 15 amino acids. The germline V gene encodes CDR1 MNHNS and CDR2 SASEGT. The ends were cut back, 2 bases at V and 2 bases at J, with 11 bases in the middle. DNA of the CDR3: TGTGCCAGCAGTGAATCGGGCACATCCACAGATACGCAGTATTTT. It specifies CASSESGTSTDTQYF.

CDR3 loop: CASSHGGGTGEQFF. The CDR3 DNA follows: TGTGCCAGCAGCCACGGAGGGGGGACAGGCGAGCAGTTCTTC. The chain combines TRBV7-7 with TRBJ2-1, with 8 positions matching TRBD1. V lost 5 bases to trimming and J lost 10 bases; unmatched junction nucleotides: 10. The CDR3 spans 14 residues. The germline CDR1 and CDR2 sequences are SSHAT and FNYEAQ (reference sequence).

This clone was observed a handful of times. DNA of the CDR3: TGTGCCAGCAGCTTGGACTACTCCTACAATGAGCAGTTCTTC. It translates to CASSLDYSYNEQFF. The gene calls are TRBV7-2 and TRBJ2-1, with a tentative D call TRBD2 (6 bases). From germline, CDR1 is SGHTA and CDR2 FQGNSA. Trimming shortened V by 3 bases and J by 0 bases, and 6 bases separated the two germline ends. CDR3 length: 14 residues. The whole variable domain, remainder taken from reference TRBV7-2 and TRBJ2-1, is GAGVSQSPSNKVTEKGKDVELRCDPISGHTALYWYRQSLGQGLEFLIYFQGNSAPDKSGLPSDRFSAERTGGSVSTLTIQRTQQEDSAVYLCASSLDYSYNEQFFGPGTRLTVL.

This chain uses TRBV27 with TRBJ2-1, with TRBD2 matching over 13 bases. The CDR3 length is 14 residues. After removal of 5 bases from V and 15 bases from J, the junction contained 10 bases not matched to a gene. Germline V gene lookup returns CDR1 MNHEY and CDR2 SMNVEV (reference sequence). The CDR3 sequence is CASSLRTSGSYWFF. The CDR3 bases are TGTGCCAGCAGTCTGCGGACTAGCGGGAGTTATTGGTTCTTC.

The chain's CDR3 is CASSPGTGDQETQYF. CDR3 nucleotides: TGTGCCAGCAGCCCTGGGACAGGGGATCAAGAGACCCAGTACTTC. This chain joins TRBV5-6 and TRBJ2-5; 10 nucleotides agree with TRBD1. Germline V gives CDR1 SGHDT, CDR2 YYEEEE. The length of the CDR3 is 15 residues. Trimming took 4 bases from V and 2 from J; bases not matched to a gene: 5.

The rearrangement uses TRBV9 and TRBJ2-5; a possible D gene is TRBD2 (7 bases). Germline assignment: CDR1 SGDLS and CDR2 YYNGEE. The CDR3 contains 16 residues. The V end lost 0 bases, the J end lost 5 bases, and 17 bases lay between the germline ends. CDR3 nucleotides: TGTGCCAGCAGCGTAGATGCGGGGGCAAATTCGGAGACCCAGTACTTC. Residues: CASSVDAGANSETQYF.

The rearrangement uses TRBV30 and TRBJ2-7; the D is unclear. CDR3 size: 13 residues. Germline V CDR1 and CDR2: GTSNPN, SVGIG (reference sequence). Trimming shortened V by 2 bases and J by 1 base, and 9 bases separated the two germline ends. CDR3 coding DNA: TGTGCCTGGAGTAGAAGCAATTCCTACGAGCAGTACGTC. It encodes CAWSRSNSYEQYV.

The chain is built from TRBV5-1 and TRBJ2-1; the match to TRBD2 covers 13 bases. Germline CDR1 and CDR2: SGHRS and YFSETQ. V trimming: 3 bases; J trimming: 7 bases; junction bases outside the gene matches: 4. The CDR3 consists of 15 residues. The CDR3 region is CASSSTSGRWNEQFF. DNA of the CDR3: TGCGCCAGCAGCTCGACTAGCGGGAGGTGGAATGAGCAGTTCTTC.

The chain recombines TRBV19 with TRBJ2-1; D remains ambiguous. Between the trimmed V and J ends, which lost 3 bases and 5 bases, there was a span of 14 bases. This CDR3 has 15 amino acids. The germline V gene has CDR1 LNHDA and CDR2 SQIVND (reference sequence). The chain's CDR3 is CASSISQRSHNEQFF. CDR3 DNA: TGTGCCAGTAGTATCTCCCAGCGTAGCCACAATGAGCAGTTCTTC.

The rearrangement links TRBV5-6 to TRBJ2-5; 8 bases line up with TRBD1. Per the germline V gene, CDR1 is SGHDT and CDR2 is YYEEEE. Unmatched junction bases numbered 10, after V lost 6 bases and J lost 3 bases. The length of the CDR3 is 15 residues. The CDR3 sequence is CASTPGGTGEETQYF. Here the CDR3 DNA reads TGTGCCAGCACCCCAGGCGGGACAGGCGAAGAGACCCAGTACTTC.

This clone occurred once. The CDR3: CASSSPGTGGGGELFF. The CDR3 DNA reads TGTGCCAGCAGTTCACCCGGGACAGGGGGAGGCGGGGAGCTGTTTTTT. The chain employs TRBV27 and TRBJ2-2; 11 bases are shared with TRBD1. Trimming removed 4 bases from V and 7 bases from J; junction bases left unmatched: 8. The CDR3 spans 16 residues. Germline V gene lookup returns CDR1 MNHEY and CDR2 SMNVEV (reference sequence).

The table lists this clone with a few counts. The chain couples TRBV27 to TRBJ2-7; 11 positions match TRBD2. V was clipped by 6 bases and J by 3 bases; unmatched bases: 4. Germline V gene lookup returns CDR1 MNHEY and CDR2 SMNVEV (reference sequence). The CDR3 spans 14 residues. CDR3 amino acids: CASRRLAGNYEQYF. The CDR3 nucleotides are TGTGCCAGCAGGCGACTAGCGGGGAACTACGAGCAGTACTTC.

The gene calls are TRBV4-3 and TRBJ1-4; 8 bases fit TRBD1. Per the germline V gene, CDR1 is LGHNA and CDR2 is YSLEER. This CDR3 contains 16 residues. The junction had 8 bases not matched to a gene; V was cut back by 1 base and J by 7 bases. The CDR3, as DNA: TGCGCCAGCAGCCAAGGCGTCCCGGGACAGGCTGAAAAACTGTTTTTT. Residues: CASSQGVPGQAEKLFF.

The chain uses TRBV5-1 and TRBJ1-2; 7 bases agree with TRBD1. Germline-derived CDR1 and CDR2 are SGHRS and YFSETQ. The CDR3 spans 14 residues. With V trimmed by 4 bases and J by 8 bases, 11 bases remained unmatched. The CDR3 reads CASSRDSDREGYTF. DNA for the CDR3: TGCGCCAGCAGCCGGGACAGTGATCGGGAAGGCTACACCTTC.

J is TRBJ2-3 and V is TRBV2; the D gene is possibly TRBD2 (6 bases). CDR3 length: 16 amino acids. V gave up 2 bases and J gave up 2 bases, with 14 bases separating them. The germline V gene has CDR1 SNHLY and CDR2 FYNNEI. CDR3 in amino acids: CASSERASAFTDTQYF. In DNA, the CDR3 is TGTGCCAGCAGTGAACGGGCTAGCGCGTTCACAGATACGCAGTATTTT. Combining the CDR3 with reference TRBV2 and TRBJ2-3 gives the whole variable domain EPEVTQTPSHQVTQMGQEVILRCVPISNHLYFYWYRQILGQKVEFLVSFYNNEISEKSEIFDDQFSVERPDGSNFTLKIRSTKLEDSAMYFCASSERASAFTDTQYFGPGTRLTVL.

CDR3 nucleotide sequence: TGTGCCAGCAGCAGTGAACAGGATAATTCACCCCTCCACTTT. It is translated as CASSSEQDNSPLHF. The chain carries TRBV5-4 and TRBJ1-6, with D tentatively TRBD1 (5 bases). Between the trimmed V and J ends, which lost 4 bases and 5 bases, there was a span of 10 bases. The germline V gene encodes CDR1 SGHNT and CDR2 YYREEE (reference sequence). The CDR3 covers 14 residues.

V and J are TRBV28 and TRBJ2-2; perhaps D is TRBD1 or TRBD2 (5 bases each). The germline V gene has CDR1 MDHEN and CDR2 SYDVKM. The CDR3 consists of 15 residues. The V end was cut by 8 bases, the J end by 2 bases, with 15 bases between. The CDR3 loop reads CASAHFRGNTGELFF. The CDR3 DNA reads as TGTGCCAGCGCCCATTTCCGGGGCAACACCGGGGAGCTGTTTTTT.

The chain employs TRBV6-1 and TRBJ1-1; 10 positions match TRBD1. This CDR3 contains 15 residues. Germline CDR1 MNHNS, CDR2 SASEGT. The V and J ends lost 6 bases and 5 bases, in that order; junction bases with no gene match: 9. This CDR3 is CASSYRRDRGTEAFF. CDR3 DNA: TGTGCCAGCAGCTACCGCCGGGACAGGGGAACTGAAGCTTTCTTT.

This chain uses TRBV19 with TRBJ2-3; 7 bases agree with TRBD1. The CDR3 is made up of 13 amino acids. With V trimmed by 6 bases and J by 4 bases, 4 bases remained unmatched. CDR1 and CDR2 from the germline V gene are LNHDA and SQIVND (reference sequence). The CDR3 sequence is CASRPGQPDTQYF. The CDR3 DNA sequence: TGTGCCAGTAGGCCGGGACAGCCAGATACGCAGTATTTT.

CDR3 sequence (DNA): TGTGCCACCGGAAGTGGGTGGGAGACCCAGTACTTC. This gives the protein CATGSGWETQYF. The chain is built from TRBV25-1 and TRBJ2-5, with no clear D. The V end was cut by 10 bases, the J end by 5 bases, with 14 bases between. The germline gives CDR1 MGHDK, CDR2 SYGVNS. The CDR3 extends over 12 amino acids. The whole variable domain, filled in from reference TRBV25-1 and TRBJ2-5, reads EADIYQTPRYLVIGTGKKITLECSQTMGHDKMYWYQQDPGMELHLIHYSYGVNSTEKGDLSSESTVSRIRTEHFPLTLESARPSHTSQYLCATGSGWETQYFGPGTRLLVL.

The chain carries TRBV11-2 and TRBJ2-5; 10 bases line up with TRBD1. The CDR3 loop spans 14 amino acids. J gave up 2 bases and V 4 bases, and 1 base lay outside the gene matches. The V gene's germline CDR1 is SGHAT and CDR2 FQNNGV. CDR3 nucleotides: TGTGCCAGCAGCTCGGACAGGGGGCAAGAGACCCAGTACTTC. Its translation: CASSSDRGQETQYF.

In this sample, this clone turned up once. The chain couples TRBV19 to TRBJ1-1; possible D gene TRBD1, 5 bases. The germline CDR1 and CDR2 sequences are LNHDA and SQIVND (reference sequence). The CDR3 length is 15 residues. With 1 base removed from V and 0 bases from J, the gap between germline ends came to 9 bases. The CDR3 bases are TGTGCCAGTAGTATAGGCGGGGGTATGAACACTGAAGCTTTCTTT. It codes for CASSIGGGMNTEAFF.

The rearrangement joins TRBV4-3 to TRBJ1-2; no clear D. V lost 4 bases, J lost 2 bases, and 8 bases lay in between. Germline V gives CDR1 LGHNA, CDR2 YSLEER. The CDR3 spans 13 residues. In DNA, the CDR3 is TGCGCCAGCAGCCGGACCAACAACTATGGCTACACCTTC. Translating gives CASSRTNNYGYTF.

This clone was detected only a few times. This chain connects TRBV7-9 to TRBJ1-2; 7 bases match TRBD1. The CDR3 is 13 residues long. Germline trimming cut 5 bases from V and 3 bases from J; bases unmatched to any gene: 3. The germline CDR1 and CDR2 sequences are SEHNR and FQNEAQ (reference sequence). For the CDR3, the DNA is TGTGCCAGCAGCCTCGGACAGGACTATGGCTACACCTTC. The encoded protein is CASSLGQDYGYTF.

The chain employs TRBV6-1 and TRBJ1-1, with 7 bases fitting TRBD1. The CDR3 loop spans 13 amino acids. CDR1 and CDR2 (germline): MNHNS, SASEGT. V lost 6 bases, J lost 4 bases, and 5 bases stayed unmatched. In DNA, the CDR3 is TGTGCCAGCAGATTGACAGGGCCCACTGAAGCTTTCTTT. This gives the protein CASRLTGPTEAFF.